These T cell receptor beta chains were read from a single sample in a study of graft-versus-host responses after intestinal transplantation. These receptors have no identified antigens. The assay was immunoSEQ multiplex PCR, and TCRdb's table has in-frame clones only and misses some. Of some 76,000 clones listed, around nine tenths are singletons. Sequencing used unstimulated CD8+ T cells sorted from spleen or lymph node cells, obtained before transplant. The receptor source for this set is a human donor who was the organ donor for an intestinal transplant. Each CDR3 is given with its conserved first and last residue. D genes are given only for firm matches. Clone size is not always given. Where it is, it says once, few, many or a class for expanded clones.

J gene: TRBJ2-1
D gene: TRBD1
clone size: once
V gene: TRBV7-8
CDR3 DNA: TGTGCCAGCAGACGACAGGGTAATGAGCAGTTCTTC
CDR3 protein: CASRRQGNEQFF

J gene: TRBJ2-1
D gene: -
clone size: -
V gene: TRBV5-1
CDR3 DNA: TGCGCCAGCAGAAACGTGGGGGCGAATTGGAATGAGCAGTTCTTC
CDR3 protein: CASRNVGANWNEQFF

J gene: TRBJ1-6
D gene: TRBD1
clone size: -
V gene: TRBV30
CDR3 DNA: TGTGCCTGGAGTGTTTCTCCCGGGACAGGGGCCCCCAAACATAATTCACCCCTCCACTTT
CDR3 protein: CAWSVSPGTGAPKHNSPLHF

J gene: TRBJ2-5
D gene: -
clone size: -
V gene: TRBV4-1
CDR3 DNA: TGCGCCAGCAGCCCCGACTCGGCTGTCGTCGGCGTTGGAGAGACCCAGTACTTC
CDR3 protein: CASSPDSAVVGVGETQYF

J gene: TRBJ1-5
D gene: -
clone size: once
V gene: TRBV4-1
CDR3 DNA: TGCGCCAGCACCCTCACCCCGGGTATTAGCAATCAGCCCCAGCATTTT
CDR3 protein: CASTLTPGISNQPQHF

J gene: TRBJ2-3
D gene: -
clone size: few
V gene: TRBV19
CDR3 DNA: TGTGCCAGTAGTATGATACTAGCTAGCACAGATACGCAGTATTTT
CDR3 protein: CASSMILASTDTQYF

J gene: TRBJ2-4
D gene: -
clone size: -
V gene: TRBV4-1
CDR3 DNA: TGCGCCAGCAGCCAAGGAGATTGGAACCAAAACATTCAGTACTTC
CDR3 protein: CASSQGDWNQNIQYF

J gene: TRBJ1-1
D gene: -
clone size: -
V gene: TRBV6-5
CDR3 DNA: TGTGCCAGCAGTTACTCTAACGGAATGAACACTGAAGCTTTCTTT
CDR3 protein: CASSYSNGMNTEAFF

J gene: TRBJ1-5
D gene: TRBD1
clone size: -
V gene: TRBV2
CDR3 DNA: TGTGCCAGCACGGACAGGGCCCATCAGCCCCAGCATTTT
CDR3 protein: CASTDRAHQPQHF

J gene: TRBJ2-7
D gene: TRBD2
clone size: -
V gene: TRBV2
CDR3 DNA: TGTGCCAGCAGAAACGCGGGGGGGGCTCCCTCCTACGAGCAGTACTTC
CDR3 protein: CASRNAGGAPSYEQYF

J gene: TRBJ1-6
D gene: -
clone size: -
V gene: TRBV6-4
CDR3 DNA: TGTGCCAGCTCCCGGACAAATAATTCACCCCTCCACTTT
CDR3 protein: CASSRTNNSPLHF

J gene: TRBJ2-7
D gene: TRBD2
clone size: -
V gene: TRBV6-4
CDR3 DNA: TGTGCCAGCAGTGCCTCCTGGGGAGCGGGGGGCCTGAGCTCCTACGAGCAGTACTTC
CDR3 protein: CASSASWGAGGLSSYEQYF

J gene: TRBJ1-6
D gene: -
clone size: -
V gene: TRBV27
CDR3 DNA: TGTGCCAGCAGTTCCCTCCCGGAGGGGCCTAGCTCCTATAATTCACCCCTCCACTTT
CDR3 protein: CASSSLPEGPSSYNSPLHF

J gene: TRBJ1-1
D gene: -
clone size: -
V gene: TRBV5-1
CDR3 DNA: TGCGCCAGCAGCTTGGCCGGGGGCTGGGAAGCTTTCTTT
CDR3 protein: CASSLAGGWEAFF

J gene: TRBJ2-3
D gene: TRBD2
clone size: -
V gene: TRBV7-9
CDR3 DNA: TGTGCCAGCAGCGCCGGACTAGCGGGGGGTTTTGTGGATACGCAGTATTTT
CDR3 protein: CASSAGLAGGFVDTQYF

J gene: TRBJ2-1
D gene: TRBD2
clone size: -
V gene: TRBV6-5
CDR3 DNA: TGTGCCAGCTATGGACTAGCGGACAATGAGCAGTTCTTC
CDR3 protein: CASYGLADNEQFF

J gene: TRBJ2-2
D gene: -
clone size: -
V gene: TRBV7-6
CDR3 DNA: TGTGCCAGCAGGGACGGACCGAGAAACACCGGGGAGCTGTTTTTT
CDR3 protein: CASRDGPRNTGELFF

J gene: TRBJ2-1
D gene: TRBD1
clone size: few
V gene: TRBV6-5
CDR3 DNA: TGTGCCAGCACCAGCGGGACAGGGGGCTACAATGAGCAGTTCTTC
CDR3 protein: CASTSGTGGYNEQFF

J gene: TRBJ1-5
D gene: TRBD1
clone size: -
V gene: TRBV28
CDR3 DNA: TGTGCCAGCAGCCAAACAGGGGGTCATCAGCCCCAGCATTTT
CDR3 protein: CASSQTGGHQPQHF

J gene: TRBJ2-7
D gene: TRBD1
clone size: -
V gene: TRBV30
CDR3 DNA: TGTGCCTTGGACAGGGTCGGCGAGCAGTACTTC
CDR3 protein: CALDRVGEQYF

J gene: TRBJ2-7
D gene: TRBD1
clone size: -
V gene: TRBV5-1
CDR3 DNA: TGCGCCAGCAGCCCGCGGGACAGGGGGCTCGACGAGCAGTACTTC
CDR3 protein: CASSPRDRGLDEQYF

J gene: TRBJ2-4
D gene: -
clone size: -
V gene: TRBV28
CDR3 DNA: TGTGCCAGCAGTTCCAGGGCCAAAAACATTCAGTACTTC
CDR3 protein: CASSSRAKNIQYF

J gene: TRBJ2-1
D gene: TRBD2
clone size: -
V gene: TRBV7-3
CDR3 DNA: TGTGCCAGCAGCTTATTTAGTCTAGCGGGGGGTTACAATGAGCAGTTCTTC
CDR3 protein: CASSLFSLAGGYNEQFF

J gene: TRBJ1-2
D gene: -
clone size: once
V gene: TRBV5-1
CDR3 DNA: TGCGCCAGCACCGGGAACAGTAACGGCTATGGCTACACCTTC
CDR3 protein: CASTGNSNGYGYTF

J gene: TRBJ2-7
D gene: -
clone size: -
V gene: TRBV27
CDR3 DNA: TGTGCCAGCAGTTTGGCGGGGGCCAATTTCCCCTACGAGCAGTACTTC
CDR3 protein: CASSLAGANFPYEQYF

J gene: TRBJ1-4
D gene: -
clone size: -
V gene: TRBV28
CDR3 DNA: TGTGCCAGCAGTTTGTTTCGCGGAGCAACTAATGAAAAACTGTTTTTT
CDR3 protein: CASSLFRGATNEKLFF

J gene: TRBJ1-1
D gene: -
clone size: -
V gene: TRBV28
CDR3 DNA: TGTGCCAGCAGTTTACTACAGGCCTCGGACACTGAAGCTTTCTTT
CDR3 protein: CASSLLQASDTEAFF

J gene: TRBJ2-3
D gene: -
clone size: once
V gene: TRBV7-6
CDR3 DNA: TGTGCCAGCAGCTTAGTACCCTCCACAGATACGCAGTATTTT
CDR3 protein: CASSLVPSTDTQYF

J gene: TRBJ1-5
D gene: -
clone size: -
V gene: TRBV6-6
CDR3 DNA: TGTGCCAGCAGTTACCAACAGGGTAGCAATCAGCCCCAGCATTTT
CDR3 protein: CASSYQQGSNQPQHF

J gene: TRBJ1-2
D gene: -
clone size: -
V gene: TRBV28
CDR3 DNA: TGTGCCAGCAGTTCCACCTCCAATACCCGAGTTAGGGGGGACTATGGCTACACCTTC
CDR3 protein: CASSSTSNTRVRGDYGYTF

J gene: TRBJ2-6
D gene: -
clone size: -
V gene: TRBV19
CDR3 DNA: TGTGCCAGTTCGCTAGGGTTAGCTGGGGCCAACGTCCTGACTTTC
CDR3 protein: CASSLGLAGANVLTF

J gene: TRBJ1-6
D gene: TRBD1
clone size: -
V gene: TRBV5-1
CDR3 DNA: TGCGCCAGCAGCTTGGGAGATACAGGGGGTGGGAATTCACCCCTCCACTTT
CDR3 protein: CASSLGDTGGGNSPLHF

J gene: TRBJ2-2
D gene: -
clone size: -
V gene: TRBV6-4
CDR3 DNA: TGTGCCAGCAGTGAAGGAGGGGAGAACACCGGGGAGCTGTTTTTT
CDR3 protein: CASSEGGENTGELFF

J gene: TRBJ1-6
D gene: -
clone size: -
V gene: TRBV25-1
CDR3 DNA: TGTGCCAGCAGTGAATCTTCTAGCGAGAGTTCACCCCTCCACTTT
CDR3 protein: CASSESSSESSPLHF

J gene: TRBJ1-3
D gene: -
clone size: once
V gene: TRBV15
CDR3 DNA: TGTGCCACCAGCAGAGATCGGGGGTCCGGAAACACCATATATTTT
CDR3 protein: CATSRDRGSGNTIYF

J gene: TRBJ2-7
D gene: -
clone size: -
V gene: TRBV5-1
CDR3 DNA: TGCGCCAGCAGCCAGGGTCTATCCTACGAGCAGTACTTC
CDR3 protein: CASSQGLSYEQYF

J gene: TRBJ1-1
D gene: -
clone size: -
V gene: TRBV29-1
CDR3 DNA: TGCAGCGTTGATTACGGGGGGTTCACTGAAGCTTTCTTT
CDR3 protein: CSVDYGGFTEAFF

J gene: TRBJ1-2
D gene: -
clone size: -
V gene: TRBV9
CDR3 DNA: TGTGCCAGCAGCGCCGAAACAGGGTCGGCTCCTGGCTACACCTTC
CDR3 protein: CASSAETGSAPGYTF

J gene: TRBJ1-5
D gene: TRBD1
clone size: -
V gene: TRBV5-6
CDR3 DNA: TGTGCCAGCAGCCTGACAGGGGGCGAAGCTCCCCAGCATTTT
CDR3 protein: CASSLTGGEAPQHF

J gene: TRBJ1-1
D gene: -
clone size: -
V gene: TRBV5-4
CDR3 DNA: TGTGCCAGCAGCTTGAAGAGGAACACTGAAGCTTTCTTT
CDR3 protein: CASSLKRNTEAFF

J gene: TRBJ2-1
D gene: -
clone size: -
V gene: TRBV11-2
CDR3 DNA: TGTGCCAGCACGTGGGCAGGGGAGCAGTTCTTC
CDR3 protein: CASTWAGEQFF

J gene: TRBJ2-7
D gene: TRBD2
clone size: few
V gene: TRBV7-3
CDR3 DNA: TGTGCCAGCAGCTTGGGGCTAGCGGAACAGCAGTACTTC
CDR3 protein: CASSLGLAEQQYF

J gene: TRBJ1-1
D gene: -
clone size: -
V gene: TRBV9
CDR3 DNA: TGTGCCAGCAGCGTAGGGGGGGGATCCCTGTTGAACACTGAAGCTTTCTTT
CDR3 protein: CASSVGGGSLLNTEAFF

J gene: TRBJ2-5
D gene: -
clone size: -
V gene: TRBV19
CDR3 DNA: TGTGCCAGTAGTTTTGGGACACCAGAGACCCAGTACTTC
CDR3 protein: CASSFGTPETQYF

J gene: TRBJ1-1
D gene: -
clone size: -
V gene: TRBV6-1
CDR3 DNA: TGTGCCAGCAGTGAATACGGGGGGGGTCTGACTGAAGCTTTCTTT
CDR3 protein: CASSEYGGGLTEAFF

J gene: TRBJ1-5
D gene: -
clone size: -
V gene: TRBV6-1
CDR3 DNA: TGTGCCAGCAGTGAAATGGCAGAAGGGCATCAGCCCCAGCATTTT
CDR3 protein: CASSEMAEGHQPQHF

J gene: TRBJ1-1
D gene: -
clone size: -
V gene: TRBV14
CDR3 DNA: TGTGCCAGCAGCCCGGGGACACAACATGAAGCTTTCTTT
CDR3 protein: CASSPGTQHEAFF

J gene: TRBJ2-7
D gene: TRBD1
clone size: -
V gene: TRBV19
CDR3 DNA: TGTGCCAGTAGTGCGGCCGGACAGGCGATCTACGAGCAGTACTTC
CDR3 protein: CASSAAGQAIYEQYF

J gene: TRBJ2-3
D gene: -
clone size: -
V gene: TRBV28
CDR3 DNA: TGTGCCAGCAGTTTTTTTTTCGGCGTCGCGGGTGCTACGCAGTATTTT
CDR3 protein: CASSFFFGVAGATQYF

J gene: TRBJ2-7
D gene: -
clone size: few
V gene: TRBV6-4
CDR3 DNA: TGTGCCATCGACAGAATATACGAGCAGTACTTC
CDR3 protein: CAIDRIYEQYF

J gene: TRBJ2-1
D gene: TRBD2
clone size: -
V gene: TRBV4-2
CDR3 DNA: TGTGCCAGCAGCCATCAACTAGCGGGGAGTAATGAGCAGTTCTTC
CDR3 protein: CASSHQLAGSNEQFF

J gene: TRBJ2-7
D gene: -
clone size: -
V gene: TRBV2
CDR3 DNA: TGTGCCAGCACCGGCAGGGGAGACTCCTACGAGCAGTACTTC
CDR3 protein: CASTGRGDSYEQYF

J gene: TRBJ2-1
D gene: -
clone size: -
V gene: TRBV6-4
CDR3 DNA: TGTGCCAGCAGTGATCAGGCAGGGACTTCGGGTGAGCAGTTCTTC
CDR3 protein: CASSDQAGTSGEQFF

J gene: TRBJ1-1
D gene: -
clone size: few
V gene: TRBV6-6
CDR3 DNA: TGTGCCAGCAGTTACAATCCGGGGAACACTGAAGCTTTCTTT
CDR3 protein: CASSYNPGNTEAFF

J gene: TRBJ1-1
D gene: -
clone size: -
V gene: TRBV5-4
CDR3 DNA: TGTGCCAGCAGCCGTTATGGAGGGATGGGGTCCGAAGCTTTCTTT
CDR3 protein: CASSRYGGMGSEAFF